This paragraph reports one T cell receptor beta chain. The antigen is not known. In germline, CDR1 is SGHTA, CDR2 FQGNSA. With 5 bases removed from V and 4 bases from J, the gap between germline ends came to 11 bases. The CDR3 has 13 residues. 60 Vbeta and 13 Jbeta primers were used in PCR. As processed by the authors: Around 76 million unique TCR beta chains, about 12 million shared, were counted in a later analysis. TCRdb keeps only in-frame clones here, not all; method: immunoSEQ multiplex PCR. V and J calls and clone size are as listed in that table; D and trimming were resolved from the DNA. The sample lists about 170,000 clones, roughly 76% seen once, with 4.9% in the top ten. The sample originates from a study of cytomegalovirus exposure and HLA in healthy donors. This cohort consisted of healthy bone marrow donors. Points from the study as a whole: Reported results showed that the classifier diagnosed cytomegalovirus status with high specificity and sensitivity. Indistinguishable V segments, including TRBV6-2 and TRBV6-3, were excluded.

This chain joins TRBV7-2 and TRBJ2-5; D remains ambiguous. The material sequenced was PBMCs. The receptor was isolated from a woman aged 18-30 years in good health and CMV-seropositive. Written as DNA, the CDR3 is TGTGCCAGCAGCCCCCTTTCTTCAGAGACCCAGTACTTC. This translates into CASSPLSSETQYF. Full variable domain (remainder filled in from reference TRBV7-2 and TRBJ2-5): GAGVSQSPSNKVTEKGKDVELRCDPISGHTALYWYRQSLGQGLEFLIYFQGNSAPDKSGLPSDRFSAERTGGSVSTLTIQRTQQEDSAVYLCASSPLSSETQYFGPGTRLLVL.